What follows describes a single T cell receptor beta chain. What it recognizes is unknown. Researchers ran the PCR with 60 Vbeta and 13 Jbeta primers. This table comes from immunoSEQ multiplex PCR, and its TCRdb copy is limited to in-frame clones, with some not included. The sample contains approximately 150,000 clones, 60% to 80% of which appear only once. V was clipped by 2 bases and J by 1 base, with 9 bases between them. The CDR3 has 14 residues. Germline V gives CDR1 SNHLY, CDR2 FYNNEI. The sample belongs to a study of cytomegalovirus exposure and HLA in healthy donors. Overall study results and limits: Presence/absence analyses took donor sequencing depth as roughly uniform. Researchers reportedly found TCR beta sequences accurately predicted most subjects' HLA-A and HLA-B alleles. Some TCR beta chains (around 180 of them) were listed as cytomegalovirus-associated. Productive status was seen about 87% or about 30% of the time for most TCR beta V segments in an earlier analysis.

The sample taken for sequencing was PBMCs. The origin of this receptor is a man aged 55 to 70 in good health and CMV-seronegative. The chain uses TRBV2 and TRBJ2-7; a possible D gene is TRBD1 (6 bases). This CDR3 is CASSESGVSYEQYF. In DNA, the CDR3 is TGTGCCAGCAGTGAATCAGGGGTGTCCTACGAGCAGTACTTC.